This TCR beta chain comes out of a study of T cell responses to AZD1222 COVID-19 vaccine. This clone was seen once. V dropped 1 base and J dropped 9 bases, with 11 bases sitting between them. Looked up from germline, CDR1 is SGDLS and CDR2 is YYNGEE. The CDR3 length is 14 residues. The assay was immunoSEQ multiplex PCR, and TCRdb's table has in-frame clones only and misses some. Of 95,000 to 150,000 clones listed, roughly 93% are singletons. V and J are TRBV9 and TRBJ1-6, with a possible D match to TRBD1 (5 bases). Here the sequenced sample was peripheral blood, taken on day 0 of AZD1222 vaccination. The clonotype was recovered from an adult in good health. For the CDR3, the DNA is TGTGCCAGCAGCGTAAGGGCCAGGGCTTCACCCCTCCACTTT. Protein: CASSVRARASPLHF.